Sequencing of this T cell receptor (beta chain) was carried out in a study of regulatory T cells in long-lasting Graves disease (dated by TCRdb to the early 2020s). In terms of the full investigation: Persistent Graves' disease was defined as persistently positive TSH receptor autoantibodies together with antithyroid drug treatment for over 5 years. Patients with persistent Graves' disease were compared with patients with newly diagnosed Graves' disease using TCR sequencing and RNA sequencing of peripheral blood. The study was registered as a clinical trial and conducted in China. A total of some 33 samples were covered by TCR sequencing, comprising approximately 13 persistent and 20 or so newly diagnosed Graves' disease patients. Persistent Graves' disease patients in the clinical cohort had taken antithyroid drugs for around 11 years on average.

V gives up 1 base and J gives up 10 bases, and the segment between their germline ends measures 8 bases. From the cysteine through the phenylalanine, the CDR3 covers 12 amino acids. Here the CDR3 DNA is all that survives: 36 bases in frame from base 1. In the germline V gene, CDR1 corresponds to MDHEN and CDR2 to SYDVKM. Beyond this particular receptor, the publication reports: Peripheral blood alone was examined, since thyroid tissue, which constituted the primary lesion, could not be accessed. Compared with newly diagnosed patients, persistent Graves' disease patients had lower TCR Shannon entropy and fewer highly expanded clones, which suggests clonal expansion. Preferential use of TRBV28, TRBJ1-2 and TRBJ2-5 was observed in persistent disease, whereas TRBV20-1 and TRBJ2-1 were favored in newly diagnosed disease. Patients with persistent disease shared more public clonotypes (fewer than 3,000) than newly diagnosed patients did (approximately 990). Sequencing and analysis were restricted to the TCR beta chain. The authors acknowledged the small sample size as a limitation that may reduce accuracy.

As for this clonotype: No cognate antigen has been identified for it. Per-base qualities were not stored, and no clone one base away is much larger.

The library came from multiplex PCR. Sequencing took place on an Illumina HiSeq 4000. To build TCR beta libraries, CDR3 regions were amplified by Arm-PCR using iRepertoire HTBI primers. Before sequencing, the PCR products underwent gel purification. Turning to the authors' computational methods: Gene usage analysis of CDR3 amino acid clonotypes used the roughly 62 TRBV and approximately 13 TRBJ segments found across samples. Filtered high-quality paired reads were merged into contigs using COPE and FqMerger. BLAST was used to align contigs to IMGT TRBV, TRBD and TRBJ reference genes, and CDR3 was defined according to IMGT. Highly expanded clones were defined as clonotypes with a frequency above 0.1%. Repertoire diversity was measured by Shannon entropy, and V-J evenness by the Gini coefficient. Clonotypes shared by more than one individual were considered public. TCRdb reanalyzed the raw reads on its own, using fastp at Q25 for trimming and MiXCR for clone calling, and kept in-frame beta chains. Rows are unified per CDR3 protein, each entry keeping the most common DNA and genes. For this entry, the V and J calls and clone size follow TCRdb and not the study's own pipeline. Present in this sample are about 470,000 distinct CDR3 sequences, roughly 20% of which were seen just once. The biggest ten clones account for 6.5% to 10% of the sample.

The time point label corresponds to: persistent/refractory GD, antithyroid drugs over 5 years with positive TRAb. RNA was extracted from PBMCs in TRIzol for both TCR sequencing and RNA sequencing. The diagnosis of Graves' disease followed American Thyroid Association guidelines. Patients for the study were recruited at an endocrinology department in Xi'an, China. Each patient gave roughly 10 milliliters of peripheral blood, collected in an EDTA anticoagulant tube. Ficoll Paque Plus density gradient separation was used to isolate PBMCs, and no further T cell sorting was performed. An Agilent 2100 Bioanalyzer and agarose gel were used to check RNA quality, and a NanoDrop 2000 was used to measure RNA concentration.

The sequence links TRBV28 to TRBJ2-1; the D gene remains uncertain. The specimen comprised peripheral blood mononuclear cells (PBMCs), sampled when the disease was refractory, from a patient treated with antithyroid drugs. The clonotype comes from a female donor with Graves disease. Read as DNA, the sequence is TGTGCCAGCAGTTTATATCAGATGGAGCAGTTCTTC. This is translated as CASSLYQMEQFF.